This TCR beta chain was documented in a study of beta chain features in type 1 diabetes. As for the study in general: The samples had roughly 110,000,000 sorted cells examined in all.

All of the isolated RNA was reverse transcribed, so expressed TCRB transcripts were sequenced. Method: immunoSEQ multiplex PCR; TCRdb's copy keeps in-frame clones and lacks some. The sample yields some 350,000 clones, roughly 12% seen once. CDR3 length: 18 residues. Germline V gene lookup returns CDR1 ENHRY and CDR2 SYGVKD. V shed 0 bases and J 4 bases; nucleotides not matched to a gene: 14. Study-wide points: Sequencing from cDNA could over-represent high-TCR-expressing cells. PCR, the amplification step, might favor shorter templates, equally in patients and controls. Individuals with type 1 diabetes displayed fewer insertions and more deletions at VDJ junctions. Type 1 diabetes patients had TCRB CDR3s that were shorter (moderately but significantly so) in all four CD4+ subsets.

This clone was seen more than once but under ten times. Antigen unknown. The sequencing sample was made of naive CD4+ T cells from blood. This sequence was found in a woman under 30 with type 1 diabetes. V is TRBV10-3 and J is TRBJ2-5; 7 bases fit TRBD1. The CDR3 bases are TGTGCCATCAGTGAGTCGGACGACAGGGCCTGGGCAAGAGAGACCCAGTACTTC. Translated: CAISESDDRAWARETQYF.